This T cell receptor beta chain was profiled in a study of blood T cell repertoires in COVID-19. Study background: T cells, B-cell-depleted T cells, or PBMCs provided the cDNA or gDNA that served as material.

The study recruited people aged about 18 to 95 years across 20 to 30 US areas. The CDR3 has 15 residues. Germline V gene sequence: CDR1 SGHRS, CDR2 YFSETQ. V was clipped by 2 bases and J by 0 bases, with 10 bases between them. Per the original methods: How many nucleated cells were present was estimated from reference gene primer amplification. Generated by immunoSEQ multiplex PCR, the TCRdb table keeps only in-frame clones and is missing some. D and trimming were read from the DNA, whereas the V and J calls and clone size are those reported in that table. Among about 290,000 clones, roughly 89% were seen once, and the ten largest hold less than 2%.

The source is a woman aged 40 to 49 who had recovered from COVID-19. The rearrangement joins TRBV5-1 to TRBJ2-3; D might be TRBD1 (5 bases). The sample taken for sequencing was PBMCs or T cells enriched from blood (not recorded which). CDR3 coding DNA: TGCGCCAGCAGCTTCATAGGGGCTAGCACAGATACGCAGTATTTT. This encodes CASSFIGASTDTQYF.